The 25 T cell receptor beta chains below were found in one sample sequenced in a study of T cells in Graves' hyperthyroidism and ophthalmopathy (dated 2019 in TCRdb). Library construction relied on multiplex PCR. Instrument used: Illumina HiSeq 2000. The TCR beta CDR3 regions were amplified from the RNA transcripts. The first round of RT-PCR for the TCR CDR3 was performed with the HTBI primer set and the Qiagen OneStep RT-PCR kit. The public reads were run again by TCRdb, first through fastp at Q25 and then through MiXCR, and only productive beta chains were kept. For every CDR3 protein sequence, its rows merge into one entry that carries the most common genes and DNA. This sample has some 760,000 distinct CDR3 sequences in its table, and less than 15% of those were observed once. Approximately 10% of the sample goes to the ten largest clones. Sample: blood. These receptors all come from a woman younger than 35 with Graves' hyperthyroidism.

This clonotype was counted only a few times. This chain's CDR3 is CAISDGTDTQYF. The CDR3 DNA reads as TGTGCCATCTCGGACGGTACAGATACGCAGTATTTT. V gene TRBV10-3 combines with J gene TRBJ2-3, with unresolved D. The germline V gene has CDR1 ENHRY and CDR2 SYGVKD. The germline V and J ends were trimmed by 8 bases and 3 bases, with 9 bases remaining between them. The CDR3 extends over 12 amino acids.

This clonotype has just a few counts. This chain connects TRBV12-3 or TRBV12-4 to TRBJ2-3, with 8 bases identical to TRBD2. The junction had 8 bases not matched to a gene; V was cut back by 4 bases and J by 5 bases. CDR3 size: 15 residues. The CDR3 sequence: CASSWRAGGLDTQYF. CDR3 nucleotide sequence: TGTGCCAGCAGTTGGAGGGCGGGAGGTCTAGATACGCAGTATTTT.

This clonotype was detected only a few times. The chain recombines TRBV20-1 with TRBJ2-2; D gene ambiguous. Germline values: CDR1 DFQATT, CDR2 SNEGSKA (reference sequence). The CDR3 is 12 amino acids. Trimming stripped 6 bases from V and 6 bases from J, with 11 bases between. In DNA, the CDR3 is TGCAGTGCCAAGAGGAATGCCGGGGAGCTGTTTTTT. It specifies CSAKRNAGELFF.

The rearrangement links TRBV18 to TRBJ2-4, with D perhaps given as TRBD1 or TRBD2 (6 bases each). Trimming pared 0 bases from V and 0 bases from J, leaving 15 bases between. Germline-derived CDR1 and CDR2 are KGHSH and LQKENI. This CDR3 contains 18 residues. This chain's CDR3 is CASSPPYGGTSAKNIQYF. The DNA of the CDR3 is TGTGCCAGCTCACCACCCTACGGGGGCACGTCAGCCAAAAACATTCAGTACTTC.

The chain uses TRBV24-1 and TRBJ2-7; D is possibly TRBD2 (5 bases). V lost 3 bases and J lost 0, with 8 bases in between. Germline CDR1 is KGHDR and CDR2 is SFDVKD. The CDR3 sequence is 14 residues long. The CDR3 DNA sequence: TGTGCCACCAGTGATCCCAGCGGCTCCTACGAGCAGTACTTC. This translates into CATSDPSGSYEQYF.

The chain joins TRBV6-5 to TRBJ1-1, with D unclear. The CDR3 has 15 amino acids. V was cut by 4 bases and J by 6 bases, with 18 bases left in between. Germline V gene sequence: CDR1 MNHEY, CDR2 SVGAGI. The CDR3 coding sequence is TGTGCCAGCAGTTCTTACGCGGACGGGAGTTCTGAAGCTTTCTTT. As protein: CASSSYADGSSEAFF.

In this sample, this clonotype turned up a few times. J is TRBJ1-6 and V is TRBV11-2; TRBD1 might be the D (5 bases). The V end was cut by 7 bases, the J end by 6 bases, with 19 bases between. Germline assignment: CDR1 SGHAT and CDR2 FQNNGV. The CDR3 contains 16 residues. The CDR3 is CASTRRGGQINSPLHF. CDR3 coding DNA: TGTGCCAGCACGCGAAGGGGCGGCCAGATTAATTCACCCCTCCACTTT.

In its sample, this clonotype was seen a few times. CDR3 nucleotides: TGTGCCAGCAGTTTTAAATGGGCCCGCCCTAACTATGGCTACACCTTC. It encodes CASSFKWARPNYGYTF. The chain uses TRBV27 and TRBJ1-2; no clear D. Trimming left V 3 bases short and J 0 bases short, with 14 bases between. CDR1 is MNHEY and CDR2 is SMNVEV in the germline V gene (reference sequence). The CDR3 sequence is 16 residues long.

CDR3: CSAGGLAYEQYF. The CDR3 DNA is TGCAGCGCTGGGGGACTAGCCTACGAGCAGTACTTC. The chain carries TRBV29-1 and TRBJ2-7, with 8 positions matching TRBD2. V lost 7 bases and J lost 2; bases outside the gene matches: 4. Germline values: CDR1 SQVTM, CDR2 ANQGSEA. The CDR3 runs to 12 residues.

Only a few counts were recorded for this clonotype. The CDR3: CSAAGTDNQPQHF. CDR3 DNA sequence: TGCAGTGCTGCCGGGACAGACAATCAGCCCCAGCATTTT. The chain carries TRBV20-1 and TRBJ1-5; 7 bases map to TRBD1. The CDR3 runs 13 residues. Unmatched junction bases numbered 4, after V lost 5 bases and J lost 3 bases. Per germline, CDR1 DFQATT and CDR2 SNEGSKA (reference sequence).

The rearrangement links TRBV7-8 to TRBJ2-5, with D perhaps TRBD2 (6 bases). Germline V gene lookup returns CDR1 SGHVS and CDR2 FQNEAQ. The CDR3 consists of 14 residues. Trimming removed 4 bases from V and 7 bases from J, with 16 bases in between. This CDR3 is CASSSEWDWGTQYF. CDR3 coding DNA: TGTGCCAGCAGCTCAGAGTGGGACTGGGGGACCCAGTACTTC.

In its sample, this clonotype was seen a few times. This chain joins TRBV7-9 and TRBJ2-6, with 8 bases identical to TRBD1. This CDR3 contains 15 residues. The J segment lost 4 bases and the V segment lost 5 bases, leaving 4 bases of the junction unmatched. CDR1 is SEHNR, CDR2 FQNEAQ, per germline (reference sequence). The CDR3: CASSQTGGGANVLTF. The CDR3 coding sequence is TGTGCCAGCAGCCAAACAGGGGGAGGGGCCAACGTCCTGACTTTC.

This clonotype has a handful of counts. Possible read error: a much larger clone is one base away. V usage is TRBV5-1 and J usage is TRBJ2-3; no clear D gene. This CDR3 spans 13 amino acids. Germline CDR1 is SGHRS and CDR2 is YFSETQ. This chain's CDR3 is CASSSSGPDTQCF. The CDR3 coding sequence is TGCGCCAGCAGCTCCTCCGGCCCAGATACGCAGTGTTTT.

The chain couples TRBV6-2 or TRBV6-3 to TRBJ2-1; D possibly corresponds to TRBD2 (6 bases). Trimming took 6 bases from V and 5 from J, leaving 17 bases between them. Germline V gives CDR1 MNHEY, CDR2 SVGEGT. This CDR3 contains 15 residues. CDR3 protein: CASSRGGGYHNEQFF. Written as DNA, the CDR3 is TGTGCCAGCAGCCGGGGTGGGGGGTACCACAATGAGCAGTTCTTC.

Many counts were recorded for this clonotype. V and J are TRBV3-1 and TRBJ2-7; D is undetermined. V was clipped by 0 bases and J by 6 bases, with 9 bases between them. Germline CDR1 reads LGHDT; CDR2 reads YNNKEL (reference sequence). The CDR3 extends over 13 amino acids. CDR3 protein: CASSQDLFSEQYF. In DNA form, the CDR3 reads TGTGCCAGCAGCCAAGATCTCTTCTCCGAGCAGTACTTC.

This clonotype was seen at least ten times. The chain links TRBV30 to TRBJ2-3; maybe TRBD1 (6 bases). V was cut by 4 bases and J by 3 bases, with 11 bases left in between. There are 13 residues in the CDR3. The germline CDR1 and CDR2 sequences are GTSNPN and SVGIG (reference sequence). CDR3 sequence (DNA): TGTGCCTGGACCCAAGGGGGAACAGATACGCAGTATTTT. This translates into CAWTQGGTDTQYF.

In its sample, this clonotype was seen a few times. V is TRBV19 and J is TRBJ2-7; D is undetermined. V lost 6 bases and J 2 bases, leaving 17 bases between the germline ends. Germline V gene lookup returns CDR1 LNHDA and CDR2 SQIVND (reference sequence). This CDR3 region has 15 residues. The CDR3 region has the DNA TGTGCCAGTAGACCTGGTTGGGGTGCGACCTACGAGCAGTACTTC. It is translated as CASRPGWGATYEQYF.

This rearrangement joins TRBV30 to TRBJ2-7; possible D gene TRBD1, 6 bases. The CDR3 is made up of 15 amino acids. V was pared by 2 bases and J by 0 bases, with 14 bases between. Germline V CDR1 and CDR2: GTSNPN, SVGIG (reference sequence). The CDR3 reads CAWSFPWDNSYEQYF. CDR3 in DNA: TGTGCCTGGAGTTTTCCTTGGGACAACTCCTACGAGCAGTACTTC.

A remark on this clonotype: This may stem from a read error, because a much larger clone lies one nucleotide away. V and J are TRBV12-3 or TRBV12-4 and TRBJ2-3, with no clear D. This CDR3 is 15 amino acids long. The DNA for the CDR3 is TGTGCCGGCAGTCCGTCGGCCAGGTACACAGATACGCAGTATTTT. Translated: CAGSPSARYTDTQYF.

This clonotype appeared a few times. This chain joins TRBV7-6 and TRBJ2-7; 8 nucleotides agree with TRBD1. V dropped 4 bases and J dropped 6; count of bases not matched to a gene: 11. Germline lookup yields CDR1 SGHVS and CDR2 FNYEAQ. The CDR3 covers 15 residues. The CDR3 sequence is CASSSSTGGKVEQYF. As DNA, the CDR3 is TGTGCCAGCAGCTCTAGTACAGGGGGTAAGGTCGAGCAGTACTTC.

This clonotype was observed a handful of times. The J gene is TRBJ1-3, the V gene TRBV28, with no clear D. Trimming left V 6 bases short and J 2 bases short, with 8 bases between. This CDR3 spans 13 amino acids. CDR1 is MDHEN and CDR2 is SYDVKM in the germline V gene. CDR3 nucleotides: TGTGCCAGCAGCCCCATGCCTGGAAACACCATATATTTT. It translates to CASSPMPGNTIYF. The full variable domain, rest sourced from reference TRBV28 and TRBJ1-3, is DVKVTQSSRYLVKRTGEKVFLECVQDMDHENMFWYRQDPGLGLRLIYFSYDVKMKEKGDIPEGYSVSREKKERFSLILESASTNQTSMYLCASSPMPGNTIYFGEGSWLTVV.

The chain uses TRBV12-5 and TRBJ1-2, with a tentative D call TRBD1 (5 bases). CDR1 is LGHNT and CDR2 is FRNRAP in the germline V gene. The CDR3 has 15 residues. V lost 5 bases and J 6 bases, leaving 19 bases between the germline ends. The chain's CDR3 is CASGPGTGLPDGYTF. The CDR3 DNA is TGTGCTAGTGGTCCGGGGACGGGGCTCCCAGATGGCTACACCTTC.

The rearrangement uses TRBV5-1 and TRBJ1-1, with 7 bases lining up with TRBD1. Germline V gives CDR1 SGHRS, CDR2 YFSETQ. The V segment lost 4 bases and the J segment 4 bases; nucleotides outside the gene matches: 10. This CDR3 is built from 15 residues. The CDR3 spells CASSPKGAAGTEAFF. As DNA, the CDR3 is TGCGCCAGCAGCCCTAAGGGGGCGGCGGGCACTGAAGCTTTCTTT.

The table lists this clonotype with many counts. The chain joins TRBV12-3 or TRBV12-4 to TRBJ2-7; D remains ambiguous. The CDR3 covers 12 residues. Between the trimmed V and J ends, which lost 5 bases and 7 bases, there was a span of 12 bases. The CDR3 nucleotides read TGTGCCAGCAGTCCTGGAATGGGGGAGCAGTACTTC. Its translation: CASSPGMGEQYF.

The chain couples TRBV12-3 or TRBV12-4 to TRBJ2-1, with TRBD2 matching 9 bases. The CDR3 loop spans 18 amino acids. Germline trimming cut 4 bases from V and 10 bases from J; bases unmatched to any gene: 20. CDR3 residues: CASSYPGDSGSFSGEQFF. The CDR3 coding sequence is TGTGCCAGCAGTTACCCCGGGGATAGCGGGAGTTTTTCGGGAGAGCAGTTCTTC.